The clone carrying this T cell receptor (beta chain) was counted a few times. The antigen remains unidentified. TCRB transcripts that were expressed got sequenced, as all of the isolated RNA had been reverse transcribed. Assay: immunoSEQ multiplex PCR; the TCRdb copy retains only in-frame clones and omits some. The sample shows 130,000 or so clones, approximately 9.8% of them seen only once. This record comes from a study of beta chain features in type 1 diabetes. Study-level results: A potential PCR bias toward shorter templates would be equal in patient and control samples. Naive, central memory and Treg TCRB repertoires appeared more alike in patients than in healthy donors. VDJ junctions from type 1 diabetes patients carried fewer insertions and larger deletions.

The sequence was collected from a woman in her forties in good health. Sequenced material: central memory CD4+ T cells from blood.

This chain's CDR3 is CASSIGTRAGEKAFF. The CDR3 DNA sequence: TGTGCCAGCAGTATAGGGACGAGAGCAGGGGAAAAAGCTTTCTTT. The chain carries TRBV6-5 and TRBJ1-1, with a possible D match to TRBD1 (6 bases). This CDR3 has 15 amino acids. Trimming stripped 5 bases from V and 9 bases from J, with 22 bases between. The germline gives CDR1 MNHEY, CDR2 SVGAGI.